One sample yielded the 21 T cell receptor beta chains listed below, sequenced in a study of OX40 agonist ivuxolimab in advanced cancers. The repertoire was sequenced with immunoSEQ multiplex PCR; TCRdb's copy has only in-frame clones and lacks some. The sample includes approximately 82,000 clones, more than 75% of them seen just once. Specimen: CD4+ or CD8+ T cells sorted from blood, collected in a trial of the OX40 agonist ivuxolimab. The receptors were sampled from an adult with an advanced solid tumor such as melanoma, head and neck, liver or kidney cancer.

This chain connects TRBV7-9 to TRBJ1-2, with a weak D call TRBD1 (5 bases). The CDR3 loop spans 15 amino acids. Trimming removed 4 bases at V and 0 bases at J, with 12 bases between. Germline values: CDR1 SEHNR, CDR2 FQNEAQ (reference sequence). CDR3 sequence reads: CASSSGRLTNYGYTF. CDR3 bases: TGTGCCAGCAGCTCGGGACGGCTTACTAACTATGGCTACACCTTC.

This chain links TRBV2 with TRBJ2-2, with a tentative D call TRBD2 (6 bases). The CDR3 covers 14 residues. V lost 6 bases, J lost 5 bases, and 13 bases lay in between. Germline V lookup: CDR1 SNHLY, CDR2 FYNNEI. The CDR3 sequence: CASRLDGTTGELFF. The CDR3 DNA sequence: TGTGCCAGCAGACTGGACGGGACTACCGGGGAGCTGTTTTTT.

Written as DNA, the CDR3 is TGTGCCAGCAGCTTAGGGGGTGGTTGGGAGCAGTACTTC. Translating gives CASSLGGGWEQYF. The J gene is TRBJ2-7, the V gene TRBV7-9; D is undetermined. The CDR3 totals 13 residues. The V gene's germline CDR1 is SEHNR and CDR2 FQNEAQ (reference sequence). V gave up 1 base and J gave up 7 bases, with 11 bases separating them.

The CDR3 region has the DNA TGTGCCAGCACCCCAGCGGGGGGGGATTCTTACGAGCAGTACTTC. Translation gives CASTPAGGDSYEQYF. J is TRBJ2-7 and V is TRBV7-9; 10 nucleotides match TRBD2. The CDR3 is 15 amino acids. Trimming at V came to 7 bases and at J to 4 bases, leaving 10 bases not matched to a gene. Per germline, CDR1 SEHNR and CDR2 FQNEAQ (reference sequence).

The rearrangement joins TRBV9 to TRBJ2-2; 8 nucleotides line up with TRBD2. The CDR3 extends over 14 amino acids. V lost 3 bases and J lost 6; bases outside the gene matches: 4. Germline V gene lookup returns CDR1 SGDLS and CDR2 YYNGEE. The CDR3 sequence is CASSGRAGAGELFF. The DNA for the CDR3 is TGTGCCAGCAGCGGAAGAGCGGGAGCCGGGGAGCTGTTTTTT. The full variable domain, rest sourced from reference TRBV9 and TRBJ2-2, is DSGVTQTPKHLITATGQRVTLRCSPRSGDLSVYWYQQSLDQGLQFLIQYYNGEERAKGNILERFSAQQFPDLHSELNLSSLELGDSALYFCASSGRAGAGELFFGEGSRLTVL.

This chain uses TRBV18 with TRBJ2-2; TRBD2 might be the D (5 bases). Trimming stripped 8 bases from V and 5 bases from J, with 18 bases between. The germline gives CDR1 KGHSH, CDR2 LQKENI. This CDR3 has 15 amino acids. CDR3: CASTVNGRGTGELFF. CDR3 bases: TGTGCCAGCACTGTCAATGGGAGAGGGACCGGGGAGCTGTTTTTT.

The chain employs TRBV14 and TRBJ2-4; possibly TRBD1 for D (6 bases). The length of the CDR3 is 12 residues. CDR1 and CDR2 (germline): SGHDN, FVKESK. The germline V and J ends were trimmed by 0 bases and 11 bases, with 8 bases remaining between them. The CDR3 spells CASSQDRTVQYF. CDR3 sequence (DNA): TGTGCCAGCAGCCAAGATCGGACAGTTCAGTACTTC.

The CDR3 is CASRDYQETQYF. The CDR3, as DNA: TGTGCCAGCAGGGACTACCAAGAGACCCAGTACTTC. V usage is TRBV6-1 and J usage is TRBJ2-5; TRBD2 is a possible D gene (5 bases). V gave up 6 bases and J gave up 0 bases, with 5 bases separating them. Germline values: CDR1 MNHNS, CDR2 SASEGT. The CDR3 spans 12 residues.

The CDR3 nucleotides read TGTGCCAGCAGCTTCGGGACCGGCGACACTGAAGCTTTCTTT. It encodes CASSFGTGDTEAFF. The chain joins TRBV7-9 to TRBJ1-1; D perhaps matches TRBD1 (5 bases). Trimming removed 3 bases from V and 3 bases from J, with 11 bases in between. The CDR3 loop spans 14 amino acids. CDR1 is SEHNR and CDR2 is FQNEAQ in the germline V gene (reference sequence). Filled out from reference TRBV7-9 and TRBJ1-1, the complete variable domain reads DTGVSQNPRHKITKRGQNVTFRCDPISEHNRLYWYRQTLGQGPEFLTYFQNEAQLEKSRLLSDRFSAERPKGSFSTLEIQRTEQGDSAMYLCASSFGTGDTEAFFGQGTRLTVV.

V gene TRBV20-1 combines with J gene TRBJ2-1; D gene ambiguous. This CDR3 region has 11 residues. Trimming left V 6 bases short and J 4 bases short, with 7 bases between. Germline-derived CDR1 and CDR2 are DFQATT and SNEGSKA (reference sequence). CDR3 nucleotide sequence: TGCAGTGCCCTCAAGTACAATGAGCAGTTCTTC. As protein: CSALKYNEQFF.

The chain joins TRBV11-2 to TRBJ2-2; a possible D gene is TRBD2 (6 bases). The CDR3 has 15 residues. Between the trimmed V and J ends, which lost 0 bases and 7 bases, there was a span of 12 bases. Germline lookup yields CDR1 SGHAT and CDR2 FQNNGV. CDR3 loop: CASSLDLYGGGELFF. In nucleotides, the CDR3 is TGTGCCAGCAGCTTAGACCTCTACGGGGGCGGGGAGCTGTTTTTT.

This clone was counted between two and nine times. The CDR3 DNA is TGTGCCAGCAGCTTGGTCTTGCGGGAGATTTTAGATACGCAGTATTTT. Its protein product is CASSLVLREILDTQYF. This rearrangement joins TRBV5-8 to TRBJ2-3; 7 bases are shared with TRBD2. V was pared by 0 bases and J by 5 bases, with 9 bases of the junction left unmatched. This CDR3 spans 16 amino acids. Germline CDR1 is SGHTS and CDR2 is YDEGEE.

This clone was observed a few times. This sequence joins TRBV29-1 and TRBJ1-1, with a tentative D call TRBD1 (5 bases). This CDR3 comprises 13 residues. Trimming cost V 6 bases and J 4 bases, with 15 bases left between them. Per germline, CDR1 SQVTM and CDR2 ANQGSEA. CDR3 in amino acids: CSVLRAYGTEAFF. The CDR3 DNA sequence: TGCAGCGTCCTCAGGGCCTACGGCACTGAAGCTTTCTTT.

This chain connects TRBV7-8 to TRBJ2-2, with 10 bases identical to TRBD2. The ends lost 1 base at V and 7 bases at J; junction bases unmatched: 0. The CDR3 contains 14 residues. The germline V gene has CDR1 SGHVS and CDR2 FQNEAQ. CDR3 sequence (DNA): TGTGCCAGCAGCTTAGGGACTAGCGGCGGGGAGCTGTTTTTT. Translating it yields CASSLGTSGGELFF.

The chain has TRBV7-3 and TRBJ2-3; D possibly corresponds to TRBD2 (6 bases). The germline V gene has CDR1 SGHTA and CDR2 FQGTGA. The CDR3 is made up of 15 amino acids. V shed 5 bases and J shed 6 bases, with 18 bases lying between them. The CDR3 coding sequence is TGTGCCAGCAGCAAAACCAGCACACGGGGGGATACGCAGTATTTT. It translates to CASSKTSTRGDTQYF. Based on the CDR3 plus reference TRBV7-3 and TRBJ2-3, the full variable domain is GAGVSQTPSNKVTEKGKYVELRCDPISGHTALYWYRQSLGQGPEFLIYFQGTGAADDSGLPNDRFFAVRPEGSVSTLKIQRTERGDSAVYLCASSKTSTRGDTQYFGPGTRLTVL.

The chain joins TRBV9 to TRBJ2-7; D gene uncertain. CDR1 is SGDLS and CDR2 is YYNGEE in the germline V gene. The CDR3 runs 13 residues. V lost 3 bases, J lost 2 bases, and 9 bases lay in between. Here the CDR3 DNA reads TGTGCCAGCAGCGACCCCGGAACCTACGAGCAGTACTTC. Its protein product is CASSDPGTYEQYF.

Written as DNA, the CDR3 is TGTGCCACCAGCAGAAACAGGGAAGGTTACGAGCAGTACTTC. Encoded protein: CATSRNREGYEQYF. The chain joins TRBV15 to TRBJ2-7, with D possibly TRBD1 on 6 matching bases. The germline V gene encodes CDR1 LNHNV and CDR2 YYDKDF (reference sequence). The CDR3 is made up of 14 amino acids. V shed 2 bases and J shed 4 bases, with 12 bases lying between them.

The genes are TRBV7-2 and TRBJ2-3, with 8 bases that match TRBD2. The CDR3 covers 13 residues. The germline V gene has CDR1 SGHTA and CDR2 FQGNSA. J lost 4 bases, V lost 7 bases, and 4 bases had no gene match. Here the CDR3 reads CASTKAGADTQYF. DNA of the CDR3: TGTGCCAGCACCAAAGCGGGGGCAGATACGCAGTATTTT.

V is TRBV4-1 and J is TRBJ2-7; TRBD2 matches at 9 bases. The J segment lost 3 bases and the V segment lost 2 bases, leaving 8 bases of the junction unmatched. Germline-derived CDR1 and CDR2 are MGHRA and YSYEKL. The CDR3 length is 16 residues. The CDR3 loop is CASSQLSSGIHYEQYF. The CDR3 DNA is TGCGCCAGCAGCCAACTCTCTAGCGGGATCCACTACGAGCAGTACTTC.

This clone was observed a single time. The rearrangement uses TRBV7-2 and TRBJ2-6, with D possibly TRBD2 on 7 matching bases. There are 15 residues in the CDR3. V was shortened by 3 bases and J by 4 bases, with 10 bases between the two germline ends. Germline V gene data show CDR1 as SGHTA and CDR2 as FQGNSA. The CDR3 loop reads CASSFGGAGANVLTF. The CDR3 DNA is TGTGCCAGCAGCTTTGGGGGGGCCGGGGCCAACGTCCTGACTTTC. Based on the CDR3 plus reference TRBV7-2 and TRBJ2-6, the full variable domain is GAGVSQSPSNKVTEKGKDVELRCDPISGHTALYWYRQSLGQGLEFLIYFQGNSAPDKSGLPSDRFSAERTGGSVSTLTIQRTQQEDSAVYLCASSFGGAGANVLTFGAGSRLTVL.

This clone showed up just a few times. This chain connects TRBV2 to TRBJ2-1; 11 bases map to TRBD2. Germline V gene data show CDR1 as SNHLY and CDR2 as FYNNEI. CDR3 length equals 15 residues. V dropped 7 bases and J dropped 8; count of bases not matched to a gene: 10. This CDR3 is CASTKLLAGGDEQFF. CDR3 nucleotides: TGTGCCAGCACTAAGCTGCTAGCGGGAGGAGATGAGCAGTTCTTC.